One sample yielded the 18 T cell receptor beta chains listed below, sequenced in a study of shared clonotypes between healthy human individuals. Generated by immunoSEQ multiplex PCR, the TCRdb table keeps only in-frame clones and is missing some. Here the sample spans over a million clones, around 78% being singletons. Sequencing was performed on memory CD4+ T cells from PBMCs. Subset in this sample: CD45RA-negative fraction. These receptors all come from a man younger than 35 in good health. Some clones in this sample may be carry-over from other donors' samples.

The chain links TRBV5-6 to TRBJ2-7, with TRBD2 identical over 11 bases. The CDR3 totals 15 residues. Per the germline V gene, CDR1 is SGHDT and CDR2 is YYEEEE. With V trimmed by 5 bases and J by 6 bases, 10 bases remained unmatched. As DNA, the CDR3 is TGTGCCAGCAGGCTACTAGCGGGAGCCGTAGGCGAGCAGTACTTC. As protein: CASRLLAGAVGEQYF.

The chain carries TRBV6-5 and TRBJ1-2; TRBD1 is a possible D gene (5 bases). With 0 bases removed from V and 7 bases from J, the gap between germline ends came to 18 bases. This CDR3 is built from 16 residues. Germline-derived CDR1 and CDR2 are MNHEY and SVGAGI. The CDR3 DNA is TGTGCCAGCAGTTACTCGAGAGGTCTGCCGGGGACTGGCTACACCTTC. This gives the protein CASSYSRGLPGTGYTF.

The J gene is TRBJ2-2, the V gene TRBV19; 9 bases map to TRBD1. CDR3 length equals 13 residues. The V and J ends lost 5 bases and 6 bases, in that order; junction bases with no gene match: 1. Germline assignment: CDR1 LNHDA and CDR2 SQIVND (reference sequence). CDR3 DNA sequence: TGTGCCAGTAGTCGACAGGGGGCCGGGGAGCTGTTTTTT. Translated, it gives CASSRQGAGELFF.

The chain uses TRBV6-5 and TRBJ1-4, with 9 nucleotides matching TRBD1. This CDR3 region has 15 residues. V was pared by 0 bases and J by 7 bases, with 3 bases of the junction left unmatched. CDR1 is MNHEY, CDR2 SVGAGI, per germline. CDR3 loop: CASSYSGTGLEKLFF. CDR3 in DNA: TGTGCCAGCAGTTACTCAGGGACAGGGCTTGAAAAACTGTTTTTT.

The J gene is TRBJ2-5, the V gene TRBV6-5; 11 nucleotides line up with TRBD2. With V trimmed by 4 bases and J by 1 base, 5 bases remained unmatched. Germline-derived CDR1 and CDR2 are MNHEY and SVGAGI. The CDR3 sequence is 16 residues long. This CDR3 reads CASSLWTSGFQETQYF. The CDR3 DNA is TGTGCCAGCAGTTTGTGGACTAGCGGGTTCCAAGAGACCCAGTACTTC.

Remarks on this clone: At the DNA level, this CDR3 is encoded by other sequences in the same sample as well. The J gene is TRBJ1-5, the V gene TRBV4-3, with no clear D. Trimming removed 0 bases at V and 6 bases at J, with 12 bases between. This CDR3 has 15 amino acids. Germline CDR1 reads LGHNA; CDR2 reads YSLEER. The CDR3 spells CASSQDWVSGQPQHF. The DNA of the CDR3 is TGCGCCAGCAGCCAAGATTGGGTTTCGGGTCAGCCCCAGCATTTT.

The V and J genes are TRBV7-2 and TRBJ2-1, with TRBD2 as a possible D gene (5 bases). The germline V gene has CDR1 SGHTA and CDR2 FQGNSA. Between the trimmed V and J ends, which lost 7 bases and 15 bases, there was a span of 16 bases. This CDR3 spans 11 amino acids. Here the CDR3 reads CASTAGLVPFF. The CDR3 region has the DNA TGTGCCAGCACCGCCGGACTTGTTCCGTTCTTC.

The J gene is TRBJ2-5, the V gene TRBV4-1; the D call may be TRBD1 or TRBD2 (5 bases each). Trimming removed 1 base from V and 7 bases from J, with 16 bases in between. CDR1 is MGHRA, CDR2 YSYEKL, per germline. The CDR3 length is 15 residues. The CDR3 nucleotides are TGCGCCAGCAGCCAAGGGGACGGTGGGCCGGGGACCCAGTACTTC. Translation: CASSQGDGGPGTQYF.

CDR3 in amino acids: CASSQGRGNTEAFF. CDR3 coding DNA: TGTGCCAGCAGCCAAGGGAGGGGAAACACTGAAGCTTTCTTT. V usage is TRBV4-2 and J usage is TRBJ1-1, with a weak D call TRBD1 (5 bases). In germline, CDR1 is LGHNA, CDR2 YNFKEQ. The CDR3 has 14 amino acids. Trimming stripped 1 base from V and 2 bases from J, with 8 bases between.

This clone was recorded only once. The V gene is TRBV5-8, the J gene TRBJ1-2; TRBD1 might be the D (5 bases). The CDR3 has 15 residues. V gave up 3 bases and J gave up 11 bases, with 23 bases separating them. Germline assignment: CDR1 SGHTS and CDR2 YDEGEE. The CDR3 region is CASSWRVRSGPGYTF. The CDR3 nucleotides read TGTGCCAGCAGCTGGAGGGTCAGATCAGGGCCAGGGTACACCTTC.

The chain combines TRBV23-1 with TRBJ1-1; D possibly corresponds to TRBD1 (5 bases). TRBV23-1 belongs to the ORF category, with a function that is uncertain. The germline V and J ends were trimmed by 6 bases and 10 bases, with 12 bases remaining between them. The CDR3 totals 11 residues. In nucleotides, the CDR3 is TGCGCCAGCAGACGACGGGGGGGAGCTTTCTTT. The encoded protein is CASRRRGGAFF.

The gene calls are TRBV7-8 and TRBJ1-2, with TRBD1 identical over 9 bases. V shed 5 bases, J shed 5 bases, and the junction held 9 bases outside the gene matches. The length of the CDR3 is 15 residues. Germline loops: CDR1 SGHVS, CDR2 FQNEAQ. CDR3 DNA: TGTGCCAGCAGCAGCAAGGACAGGGGTTGGTATGGCTACACCTTC. Translation: CASSSKDRGWYGYTF. Combining the CDR3 with reference TRBV7-8 and TRBJ1-2 gives the whole variable domain GAGVSQSPRYKVAKRGQDVALRCDPISGHVSLFWYQQALGQGPEFLTYFQNEAQLDKSGLPSDRFFAERPEGSVSTLKIQRTQQEDSAVYLCASSSKDRGWYGYTFGSGTRLTVV.

This clone was seen more than once but under ten times. The CDR3 spells CASSPGQVFGNEQYF. DNA of the CDR3: TGTGCCAGCAGCCCCGGACAGGTGTTCGGGAACGAGCAGTACTTC. The chain joins TRBV7-9 to TRBJ2-7, with TRBD1 identical over 7 bases. CDR1 SEHNR and CDR2 FQNEAQ come from the germline V gene (reference sequence). The CDR3 contains 15 residues. V trimming: 5 bases; J trimming: 5 bases; junction bases outside the gene matches: 12. The complete variable domain, with remaining parts taken from reference TRBV7-9 and TRBJ2-7, reads DTGVSQNPRHKITKRGQNVTFRCDPISEHNRLYWYRQTLGQGPEFLTYFQNEAQLEKSRLLSDRFSAERPKGSFSTLEIQRTEQGDSAMYLCASSPGQVFGNEQYFGPGTRLTVT.

The chain employs TRBV28 and TRBJ1-6, with TRBD1 identical over 7 bases. The CDR3 is 18 amino acids. After removal of 7 bases from V and 3 bases from J, the junction contained 15 bases not matched to a gene. CDR1 is MDHEN, CDR2 SYDVKM, per germline. CDR3 protein: CASTLEPRRQGYNSPLHF. CDR3 DNA sequence: TGTGCCAGCACCCTCGAACCCCGTAGACAGGGCTATAATTCACCCCTCCACTTT. Complete variable domain (other parts from reference TRBV28 and TRBJ1-6): DVKVTQSSRYLVKRTGEKVFLECVQDMDHENMFWYRQDPGLGLRLIYFSYDVKMKEKGDIPEGYSVSREKKERFSLILESASTNQTSMYLCASTLEPRRQGYNSPLHFGNGTRLTVT.

The V gene is TRBV30, the J gene TRBJ2-1, with TRBD2 matching 9 bases. Germline V lookup: CDR1 GTSNPN, CDR2 SVGIG (reference sequence). The J segment lost 6 bases and the V segment lost 4 bases, leaving 7 bases of the junction unmatched. The CDR3 runs to 14 residues. For the CDR3, the DNA is TGTGCCTGGAAGGGGACTAGCTCTCGCAATGAGCAGTTCTTC. The encoded protein is CAWKGTSSRNEQFF.

This chain connects TRBV10-2 to TRBJ1-5; D gene uncertain. Germline loops: CDR1 WSHSY, CDR2 SAAADI. V was shortened by 4 bases and J by 5 bases, with 6 bases between the two germline ends. This CDR3 region has 12 residues. The CDR3 sequence: CASSATDQPQHF. Written as DNA, the CDR3 is TGCGCCAGCAGTGCTACCGATCAGCCCCAGCATTTT.

CDR3: CASSHTQGRVKLFF. CDR3 coding DNA: TGCGCCAGCAGCCACACCCAGGGGAGGGTAAAACTGTTTTTT. The gene calls are TRBV4-1 and TRBJ1-4, with D perhaps matching TRBD1 (6 bases). V dropped 3 bases and J dropped 10 bases, with 15 bases sitting between them. The CDR3 spans 14 residues. Germline CDR1 reads MGHRA; CDR2 reads YSYEKL.

V gene TRBV6-5 combines with J gene TRBJ1-5; the match to TRBD1 covers 11 bases. The V gene's germline CDR1 is MNHEY and CDR2 SVGAGI. After removal of 5 bases from V and 11 bases from J, the junction contained 5 bases not matched to a gene. This CDR3 has 13 residues. CDR3 in amino acids: CASSDRDRGTQHF. The DNA of the CDR3 is TGTGCCAGCAGTGACCGGGACAGGGGGACCCAGCATTTT.